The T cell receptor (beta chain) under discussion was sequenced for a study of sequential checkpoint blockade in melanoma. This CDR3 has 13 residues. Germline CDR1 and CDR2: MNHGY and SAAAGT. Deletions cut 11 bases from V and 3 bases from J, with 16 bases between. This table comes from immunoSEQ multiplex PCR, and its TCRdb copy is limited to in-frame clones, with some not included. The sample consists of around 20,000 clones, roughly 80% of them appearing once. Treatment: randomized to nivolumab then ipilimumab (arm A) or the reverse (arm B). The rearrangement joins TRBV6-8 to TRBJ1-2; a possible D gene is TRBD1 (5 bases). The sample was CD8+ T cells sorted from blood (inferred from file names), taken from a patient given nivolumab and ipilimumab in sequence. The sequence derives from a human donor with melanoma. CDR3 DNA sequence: TGTGCCCTCAGGCGGGGGAGGGACTATGGCTACACCTTC. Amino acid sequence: CALRRGRDYGYTF.